This T cell receptor beta chain emerged from a study of identical twins. General study points: Out-of-frame alpha sequences common to twins were enriched for low generation probability. Donors were not followed over many years; analysis was cross-sectional. Diverse VJ usage suggested most zero-insertion clonotypes were not invariant T cells.

A word on this clonotype: Its antigen is still unknown.

CDR3 length: 15 amino acids. Between the trimmed V and J ends, which lost 3 bases and 4 bases, there was a span of 16 bases. CDR1 and CDR2 (germline): SGDLS, YYNGEE. A single record per CDR3 protein comes from TCRdb applying MiXCR to the 5' RACE reads. The table records 690,000 or so distinct CDR3 sequences, over 5% of them present only once. This receptor was taken from a man between 18 and 29 years old in good health. The chain recombines TRBV9 with TRBJ1-1; D is possibly TRBD1 (5 bases). The sample was naive T cells sorted from blood. In DNA form, the CDR3 reads TGTGCCAGCAGCGCCCCCGGGGGGGGTGTCACTGAAGCTTTCTTT. It is translated as CASSAPGGGVTEAFF. Complete variable domain (other parts from reference TRBV9 and TRBJ1-1): DSGVTQTPKHLITATGQRVTLRCSPRSGDLSVYWYQQSLDQGLQFLIQYYNGEERAKGNILERFSAQQFPDLHSELNLSSLELGDSALYFCASSAPGGGVTEAFFGQGTRLTVV.